Listed here are 10 T cell receptor beta chains from one sample, sequenced in a study of shared clonotypes between healthy human individuals. Using immunoSEQ multiplex PCR, the repertoire was profiled, and TCRdb retains in-frame clones only, with some absent. The table lists hundreds of thousands of clones, about 78% of them singletons, with 1.8% in the top ten. The sample consisted of memory CD4+ T cells sorted from blood. Subset here: CD45RA-negative fraction. The receptor set was obtained from a woman under 40 in good health.

This clone was detected only a few times. The V and J genes are TRBV23-1 and TRBJ2-7; 8 nucleotides align to TRBD1. TRBV23-1 is given ORF status, its function remaining uncertain. CDR3 length: 16 amino acids. J gave up 3 bases and V 2 bases, and 9 bases lay outside the gene matches. CDR3 DNA: TGCGCCAGCAGTCAAAGGGACAGGCATCCGCTCTACGAGCAGTACTTC. It translates to CASSQRDRHPLYEQYF.

The chain links TRBV5-4 to TRBJ2-7; 9 bases align to TRBD1. This CDR3 has 15 amino acids. The germline CDR1 and CDR2 sequences are SGHNT and YYREEE (reference sequence). The trim removed 4 bases at V and 1 base at J, leaving 6 bases unmatched. The CDR3 DNA follows: TGTGCCAGCAGCGTTAGGGACAGGGCGTCCTACGAGCAGTACTTC. Protein sequence: CASSVRDRASYEQYF.

This chain joins TRBV6-4 and TRBJ1-4; no reliable D call. CDR1 MRHNA and CDR2 SNTAGT come from the germline V gene. V was pared by 2 bases and J by 5 bases, with 12 bases between. This CDR3 is built from 15 residues. The CDR3: CASSDRTEQNEKLFF. As DNA, the CDR3 is TGTGCCAGCAGTGACCGGACTGAACAAAATGAAAAACTGTTTTTT.

The rearrangement links TRBV6-5 to TRBJ2-4; D gene uncertain. CDR3 size: 13 residues. Germline V gene lookup returns CDR1 MNHEY and CDR2 SVGAGI. V lost 8 bases, J lost 1 base, and 9 bases lay in between. The CDR3 bases are TGTGCCAGCTACGACTGGGCCAAAAACATTCAGTACTTC. Amino acid sequence: CASYDWAKNIQYF.

The V and J genes are TRBV30 and TRBJ2-2; D remains unclear. The CDR3 covers 16 residues. V was clipped by 2 bases and J by 0 bases, with 13 bases between them. Germline values: CDR1 GTSNPN, CDR2 SVGIG (reference sequence). The CDR3 bases are TGTGCCTGGAGTCTTATGCTAGGGTCGAACACCGGGGAGCTGTTTTTT. Protein: CAWSLMLGSNTGELFF.

This chain joins TRBV25-1 and TRBJ2-5, with 9 bases aligning to TRBD1. Germline CDR1 and CDR2: MGHDK and SYGVNS. The V gene end was trimmed by 2 bases and the J gene end by 4 bases; junction bases not matched to a gene: 11. The CDR3 contains 17 residues. The CDR3 is CASSERGQGHIGETQYF. In nucleotides, the CDR3 is TGTGCCAGCAGTGAACGGGGACAGGGTCATATTGGAGAGACCCAGTACTTC.

The genes are TRBV7-2 and TRBJ2-7; 9 bases match TRBD2. V dropped 2 bases and J dropped 4; count of bases not matched to a gene: 3. CDR1 SGHTA and CDR2 FQGNSA come from the germline V gene. The CDR3 runs 14 residues. CDR3 nucleotide sequence: TGTGCCAGCAGCTTACTAGCGGGGACTTACGAGCAGTACTTC. It specifies CASSLLAGTYEQYF.

This clone showed up just a few times. The rearrangement uses TRBV28 and TRBJ1-1; D is perhaps TRBD1 (5 bases). V was shortened by 8 bases and J by 2 bases, with 15 bases between the two germline ends. CDR3 length equals 14 residues. Germline V gives CDR1 MDHEN, CDR2 SYDVKM. CDR3 region: CASLKGQRNTEAFF. CDR3 sequence (DNA): TGTGCCAGCCTCAAGGGGCAGAGAAACACTGAAGCTTTCTTT.

The chain carries TRBV30 and TRBJ1-1, with TRBD1 identical over 9 bases. CDR1 is GTSNPN and CDR2 is SVGIG in the germline V gene (reference sequence). Losses at the gene ends were 8 bases for V and 2 bases for J; bases not matched to a gene: 9. The CDR3 extends over 14 amino acids. The CDR3 DNA follows: TGTGCCGGCTGCCGGGGACAGGGCAACACTGAAGCTTTCTTT. Its protein is CAGCRGQGNTEAFF.

The rearrangement uses TRBV29-1 and TRBJ2-5; D is possibly TRBD1 (6 bases). Near its end, the DNA agrees better with TRBJ2-7, so the J call may be wrong. This CDR3 has 13 residues. Looked up from germline, CDR1 is SQVTM and CDR2 is ANQGSEA. CDR3 in amino acids: CSAQGRSSYEQYF. CDR3 coding DNA: TGCAGCGCTCAGGGGCGCAGCTCCTACGAGCAGTACTTC.